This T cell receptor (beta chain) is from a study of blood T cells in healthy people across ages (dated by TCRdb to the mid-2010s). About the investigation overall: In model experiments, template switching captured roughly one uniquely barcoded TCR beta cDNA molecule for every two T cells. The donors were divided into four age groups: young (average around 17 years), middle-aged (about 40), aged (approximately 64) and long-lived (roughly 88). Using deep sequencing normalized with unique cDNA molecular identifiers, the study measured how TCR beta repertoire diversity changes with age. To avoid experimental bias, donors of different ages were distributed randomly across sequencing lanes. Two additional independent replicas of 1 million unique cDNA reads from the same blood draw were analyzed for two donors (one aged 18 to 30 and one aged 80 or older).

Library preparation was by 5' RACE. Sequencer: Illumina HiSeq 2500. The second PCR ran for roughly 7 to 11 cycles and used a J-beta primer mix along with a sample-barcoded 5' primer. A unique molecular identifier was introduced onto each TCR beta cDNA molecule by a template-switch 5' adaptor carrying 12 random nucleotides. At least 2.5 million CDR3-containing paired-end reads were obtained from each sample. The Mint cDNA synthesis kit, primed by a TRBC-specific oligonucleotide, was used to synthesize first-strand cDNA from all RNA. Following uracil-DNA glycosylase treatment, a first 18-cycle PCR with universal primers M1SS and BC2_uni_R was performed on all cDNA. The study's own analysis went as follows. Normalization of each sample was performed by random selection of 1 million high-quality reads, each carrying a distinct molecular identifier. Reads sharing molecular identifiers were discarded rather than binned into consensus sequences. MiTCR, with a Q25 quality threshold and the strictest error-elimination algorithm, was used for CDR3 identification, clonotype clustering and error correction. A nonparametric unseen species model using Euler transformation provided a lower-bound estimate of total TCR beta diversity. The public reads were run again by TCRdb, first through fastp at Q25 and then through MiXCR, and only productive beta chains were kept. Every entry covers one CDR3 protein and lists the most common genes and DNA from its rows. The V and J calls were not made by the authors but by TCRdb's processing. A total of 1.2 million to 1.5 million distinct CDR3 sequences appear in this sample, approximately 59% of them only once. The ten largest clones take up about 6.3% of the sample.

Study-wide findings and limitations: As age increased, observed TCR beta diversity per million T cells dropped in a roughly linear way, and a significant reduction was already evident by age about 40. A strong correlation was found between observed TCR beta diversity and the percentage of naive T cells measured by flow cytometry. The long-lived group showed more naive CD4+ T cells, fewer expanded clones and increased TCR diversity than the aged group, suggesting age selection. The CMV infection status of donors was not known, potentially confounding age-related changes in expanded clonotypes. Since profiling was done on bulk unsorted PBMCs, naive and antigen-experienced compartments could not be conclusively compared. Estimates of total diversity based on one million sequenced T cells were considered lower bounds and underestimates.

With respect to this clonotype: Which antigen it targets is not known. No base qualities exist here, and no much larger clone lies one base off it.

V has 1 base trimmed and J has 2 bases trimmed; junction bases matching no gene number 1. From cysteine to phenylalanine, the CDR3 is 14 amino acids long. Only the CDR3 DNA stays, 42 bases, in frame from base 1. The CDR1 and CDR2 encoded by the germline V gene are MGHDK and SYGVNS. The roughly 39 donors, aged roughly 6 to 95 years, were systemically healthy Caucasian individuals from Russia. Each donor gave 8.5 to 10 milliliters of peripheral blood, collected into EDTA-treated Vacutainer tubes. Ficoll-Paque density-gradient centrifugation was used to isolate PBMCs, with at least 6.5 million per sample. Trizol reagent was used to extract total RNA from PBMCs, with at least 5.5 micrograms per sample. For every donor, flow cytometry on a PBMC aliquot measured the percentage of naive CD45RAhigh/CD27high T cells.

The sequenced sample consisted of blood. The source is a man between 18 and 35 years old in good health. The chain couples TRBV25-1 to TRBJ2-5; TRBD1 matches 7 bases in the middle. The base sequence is TGTGCCAGCAGTGAATGGGGACAGCAAGAGACCCAGTACTTC. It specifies CASSEWGQQETQYF.